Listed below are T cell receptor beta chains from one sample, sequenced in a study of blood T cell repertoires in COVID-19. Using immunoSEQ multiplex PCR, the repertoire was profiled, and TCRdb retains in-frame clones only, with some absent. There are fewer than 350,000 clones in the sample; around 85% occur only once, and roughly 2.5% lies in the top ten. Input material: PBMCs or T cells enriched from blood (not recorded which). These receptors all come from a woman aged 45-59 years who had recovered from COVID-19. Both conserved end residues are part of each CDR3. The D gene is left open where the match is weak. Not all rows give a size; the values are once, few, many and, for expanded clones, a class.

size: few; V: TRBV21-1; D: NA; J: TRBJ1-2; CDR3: CASSPTGGLGGYTF; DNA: TGTGCCAGCAGCCCGACAGGGGGCCTCGGTGGCTACACCTTC
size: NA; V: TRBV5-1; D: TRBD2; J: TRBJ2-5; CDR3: CASSLVGSGSETQYF; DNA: TGCGCCAGCAGCTTGGTCGGTAGCGGGTCAGAGACCCAGTACTTC
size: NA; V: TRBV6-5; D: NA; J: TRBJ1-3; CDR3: CASTRTPGNTIYF; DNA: TGTGCCAGCACCCGGACTCCTGGAAACACCATATATTTT
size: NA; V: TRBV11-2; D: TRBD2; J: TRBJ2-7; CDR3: CASSQAGTSAYEQYF; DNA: TGTGCCAGCAGCCAAGCCGGGACTAGCGCTTACGAGCAGTACTTC
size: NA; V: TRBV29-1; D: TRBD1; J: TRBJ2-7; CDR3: CSVGGQGIYEQYF; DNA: TGCAGCGTTGGGGGACAGGGTATCTACGAGCAGTACTTC
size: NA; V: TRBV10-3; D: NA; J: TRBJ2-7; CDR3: CAISEIGSLVANSYEQYF; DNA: TGTGCCATCAGTGAGATCGGATCCTTGGTAGCGAACTCCTACGAGCAGTACTTC
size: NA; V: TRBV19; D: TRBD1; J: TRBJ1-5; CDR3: CASNQDRDNQPQHF; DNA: TGTGCCAGTAATCAGGACAGGGACAATCAGCCCCAGCATTTT
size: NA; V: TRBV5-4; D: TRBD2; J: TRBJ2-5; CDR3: CASSFSGSQETQYF; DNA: TGTGCCAGCAGCTTTAGCGGGAGCCAAGAGACCCAGTACTTC
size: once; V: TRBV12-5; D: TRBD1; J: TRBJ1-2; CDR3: CASGLEGTGGGRYTF; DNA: TGTGCTAGTGGTTTGGAGGGAACAGGGGGCGGTCGGTACACCTTC
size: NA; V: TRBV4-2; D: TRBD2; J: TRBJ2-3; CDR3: CASSLELAGDLREHRTDTQYF; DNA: TGTGCCAGCAGCCTCGAATTAGCGGGAGATTTGAGGGAACATCGCACAGATACGCAGTATTTT
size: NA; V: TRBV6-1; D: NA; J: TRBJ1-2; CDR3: CASSEAGDNGYTF; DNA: TGTGCCAGCAGTGAAGCAGGGGATAATGGCTACACCTTC
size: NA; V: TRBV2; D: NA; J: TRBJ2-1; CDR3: CASSRTAQTYNEQFF; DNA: TGTGCCAGCAGTCGGACAGCCCAAACCTACAATGAGCAGTTCTTC
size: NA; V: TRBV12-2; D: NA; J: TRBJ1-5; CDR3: CASRFIGNQPQHF; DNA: TGTGCAAGTCGCTTTATCGGGAACCAGCCCCAGCATTTT
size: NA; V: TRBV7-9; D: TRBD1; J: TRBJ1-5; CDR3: CASSWDSLQGDQPQHF; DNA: TGTGCCAGCAGCTGGGACAGCCTCCAGGGGGATCAGCCCCAGCATTTT
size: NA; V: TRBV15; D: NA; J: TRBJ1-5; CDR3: CATSRDRGVDQPQHF; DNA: TGTGCCACCAGCAGAGATCGCGGGGTTGATCAGCCCCAGCATTTT
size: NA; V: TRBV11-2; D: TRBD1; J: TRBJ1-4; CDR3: CASSSGQQNEKLFF; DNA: TGTGCCAGCAGCTCGGGACAGCAGAATGAAAAACTGTTTTTT
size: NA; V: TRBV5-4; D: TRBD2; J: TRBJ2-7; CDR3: CASIARGGEGEQYF; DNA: TGTGCCAGCATCGCCCGGGGCGGGGAGGGCGAGCAGTACTTC
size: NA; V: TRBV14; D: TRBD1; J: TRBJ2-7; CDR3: CASSPTSDRGFYEQYF; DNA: TGTGCCAGCAGCCCGACGTCGGACAGGGGATTTTACGAGCAGTACTTC
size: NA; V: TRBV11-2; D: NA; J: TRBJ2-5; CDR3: CASSSGPLGETQYF; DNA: TGTGCCAGCAGCTCAGGGCCCCTGGGGGAGACCCAGTACTTC
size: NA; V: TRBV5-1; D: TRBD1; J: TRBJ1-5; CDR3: CASSLFTGANQPQHF; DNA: TGCGCCAGCAGCTTGTTCACAGGGGCGAATCAGCCCCAGCATTTT
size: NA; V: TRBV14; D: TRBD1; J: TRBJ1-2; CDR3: CASSRTGGSYGYTF; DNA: TGTGCCAGCAGCCGAACAGGGGGAAGCTATGGCTACACCTTC
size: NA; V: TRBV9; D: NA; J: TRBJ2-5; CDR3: CASSAPGLETQYF; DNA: TGTGCCAGCAGCGCCCCTGGACTAGAGACCCAGTACTTC
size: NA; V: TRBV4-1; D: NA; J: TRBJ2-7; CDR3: CASSPTDYYEQYF; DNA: TGCGCCAGCAGCCCGACTGATTACTACGAGCAGTACTTC
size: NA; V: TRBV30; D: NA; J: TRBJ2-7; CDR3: CAWSVQRQPGEQYF; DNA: TGTGCCTGGAGTGTCCAACGACAGCCGGGCGAGCAGTACTTC
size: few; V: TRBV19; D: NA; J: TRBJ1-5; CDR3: CASSRVQRDQPQHF; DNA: TGTGCCAGTAGTAGGGTACAGAGGGATCAGCCCCAGCATTTT
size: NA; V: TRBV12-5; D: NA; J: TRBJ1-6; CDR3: CASGLETGYGSPLHF; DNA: TGTGCTAGTGGTTTGGAAACAGGGTACGGATCACCCCTCCACTTT
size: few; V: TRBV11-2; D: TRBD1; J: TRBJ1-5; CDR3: CASPNEGQRNQPQHF; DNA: TGTGCCAGTCCTAACGAGGGACAGCGCAATCAGCCCCAGCATTTT
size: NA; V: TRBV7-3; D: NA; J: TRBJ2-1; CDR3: CASSLNAGPNEQFF; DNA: TGTGCCAGCAGCTTGAATGCAGGGCCCAATGAGCAGTTCTTC
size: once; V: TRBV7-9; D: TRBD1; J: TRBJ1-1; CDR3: CASSRTGSDTEAFF; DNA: TGTGCCAGCAGCCGGACAGGGAGTGACACTGAAGCTTTCTTT
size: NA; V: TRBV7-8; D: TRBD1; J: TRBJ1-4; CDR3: CASSQGGQGGLKVIF; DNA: TGTGCCAGCAGCCAAGGGGGACAGGGTGGACTGAAAGTGATTTTT
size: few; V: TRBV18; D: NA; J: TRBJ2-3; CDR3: CASSPPGVSTDTQYF; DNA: TGTGCCAGCTCACCGCCAGGGGTAAGCACAGATACGCAGTATTTT
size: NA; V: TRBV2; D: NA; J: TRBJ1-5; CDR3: CARPGGGSQPQHF; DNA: TGTGCCAGACCGGGAGGGGGTTCCCAGCCCCAGCATTTT
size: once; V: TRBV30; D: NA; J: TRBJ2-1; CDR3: CAWSDSSYNEQFF; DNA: TGTGCCTGGAGTGATTCGTCCTACAATGAGCAGTTCTTC
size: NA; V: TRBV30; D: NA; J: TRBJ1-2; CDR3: CAWSPTRSNPYGYTF; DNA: TGTGCCTGGAGTCCTACCCGGAGTAATCCCTATGGCTACACCTTC
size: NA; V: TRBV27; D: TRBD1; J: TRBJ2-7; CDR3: CASSPQGASEQYF; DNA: TGTGCCAGCAGTCCTCAGGGGGCCTCCGAGCAGTACTTC
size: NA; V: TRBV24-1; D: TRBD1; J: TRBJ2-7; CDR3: CATSEGGGYEQYF; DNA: TGTGCCACCAGTGAAGGGGGCGGCTACGAGCAGTACTTC
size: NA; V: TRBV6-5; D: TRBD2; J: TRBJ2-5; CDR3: CASSYGTSGRVETQYF; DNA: TGTGCCAGCAGTTACGGTACTAGCGGGAGAGTAGAGACCCAGTACTTC
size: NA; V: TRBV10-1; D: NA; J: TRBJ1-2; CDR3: CASSESIGGGYTF; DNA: TGCGCCAGCAGTGAGTCGATTGGCGGAGGCTACACCTTC
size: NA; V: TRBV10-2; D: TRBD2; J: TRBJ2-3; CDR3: CASTKRGLAGAKYDTDTQYF; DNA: TGCGCCAGCACGAAACGTGGCCTAGCGGGAGCGAAATATGACACAGATACGCAGTATTTT